This is a list of T cell receptor beta chains from one sample in a study of blood T cell repertoires in COVID-19. The protocol was immunoSEQ multiplex PCR, while the TCRdb copy is restricted to in-frame clones and leaves out a portion. The profile shows 250,000 or so clones, 75% to 85% of them singletons. The sequencing input was peripheral blood. The receptors shown here come from a man aged 40-50 years who had recovered from COVID-19. Both conserved end residues are part of each CDR3. D genes are given only for firm matches. Size is stated for part of the rows, as once, few or many counts, or as a class when the clone is expanded.

cdr3_aa: CASSFARGHGYTF; cdr3_nt: TGTGCCAGCAGCTTTGCCAGGGGGCATGGCTACACCTTC; d_call: TRBD1; j_call: TRBJ1-2; v_call: TRBV9; clone_size: -
cdr3_aa: CASSLFGGRASWDEQFF; cdr3_nt: TGCGCCAGCAGCTTGTTTGGTGGGAGGGCGAGTTGGGATGAGCAGTTCTTC; d_call: TRBD2; j_call: TRBJ2-1; v_call: TRBV5-1; clone_size: -
cdr3_aa: CASSEGQNYGYTF; cdr3_nt: TGTGCCAGTAGTGAGGGACAGAACTATGGCTACACCTTC; d_call: TRBD1; j_call: TRBJ1-2; v_call: TRBV19; clone_size: -
cdr3_aa: CSVRLRGPNEQFF; cdr3_nt: TGCAGCGTTCGCCTCAGGGGGCCAAATGAGCAGTTCTTC; d_call: TRBD1; j_call: TRBJ2-1; v_call: TRBV29-1; clone_size: -
cdr3_aa: CASSFPGGLYEQYF; cdr3_nt: TGTGCCAGCAGTTTCCCCGGGGGGCTCTACGAGCAGTACTTC; d_call: -; j_call: TRBJ2-7; v_call: TRBV28; clone_size: -
cdr3_aa: CASSPSRGWGQPQHF; cdr3_nt: TGTGCCAGCAGCCCATCCAGGGGTTGGGGTCAGCCCCAGCATTTT; d_call: -; j_call: TRBJ1-5; v_call: TRBV27; clone_size: -
cdr3_aa: CASSLTLSGEAFF; cdr3_nt: TGTGCCAGCAGCCTAACCTTAAGTGGTGAAGCTTTCTTT; d_call: -; j_call: TRBJ1-1; v_call: TRBV9; clone_size: few
cdr3_aa: CASSLEGGLTTEAFF; cdr3_nt: TGTGCCAGCAGCCTTGAGGGGGGGCTCACCACTGAAGCTTTCTTT; d_call: -; j_call: TRBJ1-1; v_call: TRBV7-9; clone_size: once
cdr3_aa: CASSLLFSPPLHF; cdr3_nt: TGCGCCAGCAGCCTCCTCTTCTCCCCACCCCTCCACTTT; d_call: -; j_call: TRBJ1-6; v_call: TRBV4-3; clone_size: -
cdr3_aa: CASSRPSGGQYEQYF; cdr3_nt: TGTGCCAGCAGCCGCCCTAGCGGGGGTCAATACGAGCAGTACTTC; d_call: TRBD2; j_call: TRBJ2-7; v_call: TRBV7-2; clone_size: -
cdr3_aa: CASSTQGVPEAFF; cdr3_nt: TGTGCCAGCAGCACACAGGGGGTCCCTGAAGCTTTCTTT; d_call: TRBD1; j_call: TRBJ1-1; v_call: TRBV7-2; clone_size: -
cdr3_aa: CASSNRGGRTYEQYF; cdr3_nt: TGTGCCAGCAGCAACCGGGGCGGGAGGACCTACGAGCAGTACTTC; d_call: TRBD2; j_call: TRBJ2-7; v_call: TRBV7-2; clone_size: -
cdr3_aa: CASSPDYSEQYF; cdr3_nt: TGTGCCAGCAGCCCGGACTATTCCGAGCAGTACTTC; d_call: -; j_call: TRBJ2-7; v_call: TRBV12-3/TRBV12-4; clone_size: -
cdr3_aa: CASSLTGGANVLTF; cdr3_nt: TGTGCCAGCAGCCTAACCGGTGGGGCCAACGTCCTGACTTTC; d_call: -; j_call: TRBJ2-6; v_call: TRBV7-8; clone_size: -
cdr3_aa: CASSLVAGRETQYF; cdr3_nt: TGTGCCAGCAGCTTAGTCGCGGGGAGGGAGACCCAGTACTTC; d_call: -; j_call: TRBJ2-5; v_call: TRBV11-2; clone_size: -
cdr3_aa: CASSESVRNTDTQYF; cdr3_nt: TGTGCCAGCAGCGAGAGCGTTCGCAACACAGATACGCAGTATTTT; d_call: -; j_call: TRBJ2-3; v_call: TRBV9; clone_size: -
cdr3_aa: CSVGTVNSNQPQHF; cdr3_nt: TGCAGCGTTGGAACAGTGAATAGCAATCAGCCCCAGCATTTT; d_call: -; j_call: TRBJ1-5; v_call: TRBV29-1; clone_size: -
cdr3_aa: CASSAATGFQETQYF; cdr3_nt: TGTGCCAGCAGCGCGGCAACAGGGTTCCAAGAGACCCAGTACTTC; d_call: -; j_call: TRBJ2-5; v_call: TRBV9; clone_size: -
cdr3_aa: CASSVIGQGMNTEAFF; cdr3_nt: TGTGCCAGTAGTGTTATTGGACAGGGGATGAACACTGAAGCTTTCTTT; d_call: TRBD1; j_call: TRBJ1-1; v_call: TRBV19; clone_size: -
cdr3_aa: CASSLGSRETQYF; cdr3_nt: TGTGCCAGCAGCTTAGGTTCGCGGGAGACCCAGTACTTC; d_call: -; j_call: TRBJ2-5; v_call: TRBV7-2; clone_size: -
cdr3_aa: CAISLGQGELNTEAFF; cdr3_nt: TGTGCCATCAGCCTAGGACAGGGTGAATTGAACACTGAAGCTTTCTTT; d_call: TRBD1; j_call: TRBJ1-1; v_call: TRBV10-3; clone_size: -
cdr3_aa: CASSQESLHTQYF; cdr3_nt: TGCGCCAGCAGCCAAGAAAGCCTTCATACGCAGTATTTT; d_call: -; j_call: TRBJ2-3; v_call: TRBV4-3; clone_size: -
cdr3_aa: CASSGRASNTEAFF; cdr3_nt: TGTGCCAGTAGTGGCAGGGCTTCGAACACTGAAGCTTTCTTT; d_call: -; j_call: TRBJ1-1; v_call: TRBV19; clone_size: -
cdr3_aa: CASSSPGTVSGNTIYF; cdr3_nt: TGTGCCAGTAGTTCCCCGGGGACAGTCTCTGGAAACACCATATATTTT; d_call: TRBD1; j_call: TRBJ1-3; v_call: TRBV19; clone_size: -
cdr3_aa: CASRDYGETQYF; cdr3_nt: TGTGCCAGCAGGGACTACGGAGAGACCCAGTACTTC; d_call: -; j_call: TRBJ2-5; v_call: TRBV12-3/TRBV12-4; clone_size: -
cdr3_aa: CASSFGLEGYTF; cdr3_nt: TGTGCCAGCAGTTTTGGGTTGGAGGGCTACACCTTC; d_call: -; j_call: TRBJ1-2; v_call: TRBV12-3/TRBV12-4; clone_size: -
cdr3_aa: CASSLGPGSPETQYF; cdr3_nt: TGTGCCAGCAGCTTAGGTCCGGGATCGCCCGAGACCCAGTACTTC; d_call: -; j_call: TRBJ2-5; v_call: TRBV7-2; clone_size: -
cdr3_aa: CASSFAGQAGEKLFF; cdr3_nt: TGCGCCAGCAGCTTTGCGGGGCAGGCAGGTGAAAAACTGTTTTTT; d_call: -; j_call: TRBJ1-4; v_call: TRBV5-1; clone_size: few
cdr3_aa: CASSRNRDSNGYTF; cdr3_nt: TGTGCCAGCAGCCGAAACCGGGACTCCAATGGCTACACCTTC; d_call: -; j_call: TRBJ1-2; v_call: TRBV3-1/TRBV3-2; clone_size: -
cdr3_aa: CASRSLAGASYNEQFF; cdr3_nt: TGTGCCAGCAGATCGCTAGCGGGAGCCTCCTACAATGAGCAGTTCTTC; d_call: TRBD2; j_call: TRBJ2-1; v_call: TRBV5-4; clone_size: -
cdr3_aa: CASSIRGRGTDTQYF; cdr3_nt: TGTGCCAGTAGTATAAGGGGCAGGGGAACAGATACGCAGTATTTT; d_call: -; j_call: TRBJ2-3; v_call: TRBV19; clone_size: few
cdr3_aa: CASSQIGTQYF; cdr3_nt: TGTGCCAGCAGTCAGATTGGGACCCAGTACTTC; d_call: -; j_call: TRBJ2-5; v_call: TRBV2; clone_size: -
cdr3_aa: CASSEFSYGYTF; cdr3_nt: TGTGCCAGCAGTGAATTCTCGTATGGCTACACCTTC; d_call: -; j_call: TRBJ1-2; v_call: TRBV2; clone_size: -
cdr3_aa: CASSAGTLLGTDTQYF; cdr3_nt: TGTGCCAGCAGCGCCGGGACTCTCCTGGGGACAGATACGCAGTATTTT; d_call: -; j_call: TRBJ2-3; v_call: TRBV9; clone_size: -
cdr3_aa: CARRTGAGDTQYF; cdr3_nt: TGTGCCCGTAGAACAGGGGCTGGAGATACGCAGTATTTT; d_call: TRBD1; j_call: TRBJ2-3; v_call: TRBV30; clone_size: -
cdr3_aa: CASSATSGGASTDTQYF; cdr3_nt: TGTGCCAGCAGCGCGACTAGCGGGGGGGCTAGCACAGATACGCAGTATTTT; d_call: TRBD2; j_call: TRBJ2-3; v_call: TRBV9; clone_size: -
cdr3_aa: CSVGSRQGNQPQHF; cdr3_nt: TGCAGCGTTGGCTCCCGACAGGGGAATCAGCCCCAGCATTTT; d_call: TRBD1; j_call: TRBJ1-5; v_call: TRBV29-1; clone_size: -
cdr3_aa: CASSYGGVSYEQYF; cdr3_nt: TGTGCCAGCAGTTATGGCGGAGTCTCCTACGAGCAGTACTTC; d_call: -; j_call: TRBJ2-7; v_call: TRBV6-2/TRBV6-3; clone_size: few
cdr3_aa: CASSLGGHEGYTF; cdr3_nt: TGCGCCAGCAGCTTGGGGGGACATGAGGGCTACACCTTC; d_call: -; j_call: TRBJ1-2; v_call: TRBV5-1; clone_size: -
cdr3_aa: CASRFMSGRDTEAFF; cdr3_nt: TGTGCCAGCAGATTTATGTCGGGCAGGGACACTGAAGCTTTCTTT; d_call: -; j_call: TRBJ1-1; v_call: TRBV6-6; clone_size: -
cdr3_aa: CASSGDREFDGYTF; cdr3_nt: TGTGCCAGCTCAGGGGACAGGGAATTTGATGGCTACACCTTC; d_call: TRBD1; j_call: TRBJ1-2; v_call: TRBV18; clone_size: few
cdr3_aa: CASSQDREGKLFF; cdr3_nt: TGCGCCAGCAGCCAAGACCGGGAGGGAAAACTGTTTTTT; d_call: -; j_call: TRBJ1-4; v_call: TRBV4-3; clone_size: -
cdr3_aa: CASSRGRGAGGELFF; cdr3_nt: TGTGCCAGCAGCCGCGGGAGAGGGGCCGGCGGGGAGCTGTTTTTT; d_call: TRBD2; j_call: TRBJ2-2; v_call: TRBV7-9; clone_size: -
cdr3_aa: CATSRDSNYGYTF; cdr3_nt: TGTGCCACCAGCAGGGACAGCAACTATGGCTACACCTTC; d_call: -; j_call: TRBJ1-2; v_call: TRBV15; clone_size: -
cdr3_aa: CASSQRTSTDTQYF; cdr3_nt: TGTGCCAGCAGCCAGCGAACTAGCACAGATACGCAGTATTTT; d_call: -; j_call: TRBJ2-3; v_call: TRBV7-2; clone_size: -
cdr3_aa: CASSVNQGDTQYF; cdr3_nt: TGTGCCAGCAGCGTAAACCAGGGGGATACGCAGTATTTT; d_call: -; j_call: TRBJ2-3; v_call: TRBV7-2; clone_size: -
cdr3_aa: CASSPQGDQPQHF; cdr3_nt: TGTGCCAGCTCCCCACAGGGAGATCAGCCCCAGCATTTT; d_call: -; j_call: TRBJ1-5; v_call: TRBV18; clone_size: -
cdr3_aa: CAISQGGGNTEAFF; cdr3_nt: TGTGCCATCAGTCAGGGGGGCGGGAACACTGAAGCTTTCTTT; d_call: TRBD1; j_call: TRBJ1-1; v_call: TRBV10-3; clone_size: -
cdr3_aa: CSAMKERELFF; cdr3_nt: TGCAGTGCTATGAAGGAGAGGGAACTGTTTTTT; d_call: -; j_call: TRBJ1-4; v_call: TRBV20-1; clone_size: -
cdr3_aa: CASSLGPRANEKLFF; cdr3_nt: TGCGCCAGCAGCTTGGGTCCCAGGGCTAATGAAAAACTGTTTTTT; d_call: -; j_call: TRBJ1-4; v_call: TRBV5-1; clone_size: -
cdr3_aa: CASSSDSRYTIYF; cdr3_nt: TGCGCCAGCAGCTCGGACAGTCGGTACACCATATATTTT; d_call: -; j_call: TRBJ1-3; v_call: TRBV5-1; clone_size: -
cdr3_aa: CATSRVYTEAFF; cdr3_nt: TGTGCCACCAGCAGAGTATACACTGAAGCTTTCTTT; d_call: -; j_call: TRBJ1-1; v_call: TRBV15; clone_size: -
cdr3_aa: CASSEAGRGYTF; cdr3_nt: TGTGCCAGCAGTGAAGCGGGGCGCGGCTACACCTTC; d_call: -; j_call: TRBJ1-2; v_call: TRBV2; clone_size: -
cdr3_aa: CASRPSNRDSNQPQHF; cdr3_nt: TGCGCCAGCAGACCCTCAAACAGAGATAGCAATCAGCCCCAGCATTTT; d_call: -; j_call: TRBJ1-5; v_call: TRBV23-1; clone_size: -
cdr3_aa: CASGLVRLQGAPSNQPQHF; cdr3_nt: TGTGCTAGTGGTTTGGTACGGTTACAGGGGGCTCCTAGCAATCAGCCCCAGCATTTT; d_call: TRBD1; j_call: TRBJ1-5; v_call: TRBV12-5; clone_size: -